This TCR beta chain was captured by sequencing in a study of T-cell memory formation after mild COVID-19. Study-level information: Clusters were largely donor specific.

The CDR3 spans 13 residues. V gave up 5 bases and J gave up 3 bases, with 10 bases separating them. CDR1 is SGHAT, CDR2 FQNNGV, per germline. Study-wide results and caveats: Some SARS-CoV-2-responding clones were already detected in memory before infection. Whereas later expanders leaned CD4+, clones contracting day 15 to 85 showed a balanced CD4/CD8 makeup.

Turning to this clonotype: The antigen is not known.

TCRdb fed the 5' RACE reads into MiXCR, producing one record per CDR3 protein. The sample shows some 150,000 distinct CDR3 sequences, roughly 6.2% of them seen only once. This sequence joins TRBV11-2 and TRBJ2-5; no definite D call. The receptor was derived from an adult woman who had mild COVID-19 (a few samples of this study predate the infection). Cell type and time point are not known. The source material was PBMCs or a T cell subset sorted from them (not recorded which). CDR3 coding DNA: TGTGCCAGCAGCATGGACCCCGAAGAGACCCAGTACTTC. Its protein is CASSMDPEETQYF. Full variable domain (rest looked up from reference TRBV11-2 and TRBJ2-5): EAGVAQSPRYKIIEKRQSVAFWCNPISGHATLYWYQQILGQGPKLLIQFQNNGVVDDSQLPKDRFSAERLKGVDSTLKIQPAKLEDSAVYLCASSMDPEETQYFGPGTRLLVL.